This T cell receptor beta chain was found in a study of T cell repertoires in ileal Crohn's disease (dated by TCRdb to about 2019). Notes on the research overall: The median duration of disease was roughly 8.2 years, and at the time of surgery around 40% of patients were active smokers. Every patient underwent surgery because of a complication, which was stricturing disease in around 60% and penetrating disease in about 40%. Roughly half of the patients were given postoperative therapy, with 11 receiving thiopurines and under 20 receiving anti-TNF agents. Neoterminal ileum biopsies obtained at postoperative colonoscopy were designated as M6 samples. TCR repertoire analysis was performed in around 57 Crohn's disease patients drawn from a prospective multicentre cohort. Running in parallel with the study was a multicentre cohort set up to find predictors of early endoscopic recurrence following ileocolonic resection. A Rutgeerts score higher than i0 was the definition used for endoscopic postoperative recurrence. A total of around 170 mucosal samples from about 57 patients were sequenced, collected from several sites on the surgical specimen as well as at postoperative endoscopy.

Trimming costs V 4 bases and J 3 bases, and their ends lie 12 bases apart. The germline V gene supplies CDR1 SQVTM and CDR2 ANQGSEA. There are 13 amino acids in the CDR3, from cysteine to phenylalanine inclusive. Kept here is only the CDR3 DNA, which spans 39 bases and is read in frame from base 1. For commercial TCRB immunosequencing, approximately 460 nanograms of biopsy DNA were submitted for each sample. Adaptive Biotechnology amplified CDR3 regions from genomic DNA with a two-step multiplex PCR that controlled for amplification bias. Primers for every V and J gene segment were used in the first PCR, and barcodes and Illumina adapters were added in the second PCR. CDR3 libraries were sequenced on an Illumina instrument. Per the source publication's procedure: Vendor-provided pipelines were combined with custom analysis of raw data in R/Bioconductor under R version 3.3.0. Clonality, which ranges from 0 to 1, was calculated as the inverse of the normalised Shannon entropy across all productive clones. High-frequency clones were defined as the repertoire share of the top 100 clones, retaining only clones passing a 95% confidence test. The Simpson index measured repertoire diversity, and the Morisita-Horn index measured overlap between samples. TCRdb limited this immuneACCESS table to in-frame rearrangements with V and J called. A share of clones is missing; checked studies link under half to unresolved V genes, and the rest is unexplained. Clonal size and the V and J genes are those of that table, whereas D and trimming came from the DNA. A total of about 60,000 clones appear in this sample, around nine tenths of them only once. About 2.1% of the sample rests with the top ten.

The sample's time point label, in plain terms: neoterminal ileum biopsy at postoperative endoscopy, about 6 months after surgery. Adults with ileal or ileocolonic Crohn's disease for whom ileocolonic resection was indicated were considered eligible. Before DNA extraction, whole ileal mucosal biopsies were kept frozen at -80 degrees C. A TRizol-based method was used to extract genomic DNA from the frozen whole biopsies, and the DNA was quantified with a NanoDrop 2000 spectrophotometer. Points on this clone: Its antigen remains unidentified. Within one base of it there is no much larger clone, and no base qualities were kept.

The investigation overall reported the following: Compared with CD4 T cells, sorted CD8 T cells held more high-frequency clones, which suggests that the mucosal expansions were mostly CD8. Higher percentages of high-frequency clones at the time of surgery were linked to endoscopic recurrence, and every patient with clonality above 26.8% (18/57) had recurrence. Postoperative endoscopy was performed at varying times within the first year after surgery, with a median delay of approximately 6.6 months. Compared with non-smokers, patients who were active smokers at surgery showed a significantly higher proportion of clonal expansions (around 24% vs 18%, p=0.02). Only a subgroup of patients, of unstated size, had mucosal CD4 and CD8 T cells sorted and sequenced.

The sequenced material came from ileal tissue. The V and J segments used are TRBV29-1 and TRBJ2-5; TRBD2 might be the D gene, on 5 matching bases. The clonotype comes from an adult with Crohn's disease. The nucleotide sequence is TGCAGCGTTGTTAAGTGGGAGAAAGAGACCCAGTACTTC. Its translation reads: CSVVKWEKETQYF.